This T cell receptor beta chain was retrieved from a study of cytomegalovirus exposure and HLA in healthy donors. The study's findings and limits: For presence/absence analyses, sequencing depth was assumed to be roughly uniform across donors. Accurate predictions that matched the HLA-A and HLA-B alleles of most subjects were reportedly made from TCR beta sequences. Many donors carried some public TCRs, although rarity characterized most TCR sequences.

Details on this clone: Its specificity is unknown.

The primer mix had 60 Vbeta and 13 Jbeta primers. Clones were sequenced by immunoSEQ multiplex PCR, and TCRdb holds only the in-frame ones, with some missing. The data show fewer than 250,000 clones, about 90% seen once. All donors participated as healthy donors of bone marrow. This CDR3 contains 17 residues. V trimming: 6 bases; J trimming: 5 bases; junction bases outside the gene matches: 8. Germline V gene data show CDR1 as MNHEY and CDR2 as SMNVEV (reference sequence). The origin of this receptor is a man aged 25-45 years in good health and CMV-seronegative. Sequencing was performed on PBMCs. The rearrangement uses TRBV27 and TRBJ2-2, with TRBD2 matching over 14 bases. The CDR3 here is CASRLRGLAGVTGELFF. As DNA, the CDR3 is TGTGCCAGCAGGCTAAGGGGACTAGCGGGAGTTACCGGGGAGCTGTTTTTT.